The present entry profiles one T cell receptor (beta chain) with its context. The antigen this receptor binds is unknown. Per-base quality was not reported, and no clone a single base away is much larger than it. From the cysteine through the phenylalanine, the CDR3 covers 15 amino acids. Left in the record is the CDR3 DNA by itself, 45 bases read in frame from the first base. The germline V gene provides CDR1 SGHRS and CDR2 YFSETQ. V loses 0 bases, J loses 1 base, and the germline ends lie 11 bases apart. The data belong to a study of shared clonotypes between healthy human individuals (dated by TCRdb to about 2020). For the wider study: A few men and two women, aged 18 to 49 years, made up the cohort. Per donor, three plates each were used for CD4 naive and CD4 memory, two for CD8 naive, and one for CD8 memory. The study deeply sequenced blood TCR repertoires of about five healthy adults to estimate repertoire size and the extent of clonotype sharing between individuals. To increase sequencing depth and limit assay-specific biases, different laboratories used diverse techniques to prepare libraries and sequence TCR repertoires. Between about 0.85 and 8.9 billion PBMCs per donor were obtained by leukapheresis. General conclusions and limits of the study: Higher generation probabilities were observed for clonotypes shared by all four sorted-subset donors than for non-shared clonotypes. The small number of donors limited the genetic and exposure-history diversity represented. Incomplete sequencing was indicated by rarefaction of sorted-subset datasets, despite the large sequencing depth. Sharing across several donors was observed for roughly 5.4% of naive CD4, under 4% of naive CD8, 2% to 2.5% of memory CD4, and roughly 0.4% of memory CD8 clonotypes. Naive subsets generally had larger estimated clonotype richness than memory subsets. Only blood was sampled, and tissue TCR repertoires likely differ from those in blood. Pairwise subsampling indicated that sequencing depth was expected to affect the degree of clonotype sharing among donors.

Healthy HIV-negative adults with no recently reported acute infections or vaccinations were included as donors. All donors were Caucasian adults living in Nashville, Tennessee, USA. Magnetic negative selection was used to enrich CD4+ T cells, after which naive cells were positively selected on CD45RA and the negative fraction became the memory subset. After blood collection by leukapheresis, PBMCs were isolated using Ficoll-Histopaque density gradient centrifugation and then cryopreserved in the vapor phase of liquid nitrogen. Analytical flow cytometry was used to check the purity and quantity of every magnetically sorted T cell population. Genomic DNA was isolated from every sorted fraction and measured by UV absorbance on a Nanodrop 2000c. Using the deep immunoSEQ assay, TCR CDR3 regions were amplified from genomic DNA by multiplex PCR. Genomic DNA extracted from each cell subset was distributed evenly over all wells of several immunoSEQ 96-well plates, and each plate served as one replicate. Each replicate PCR for sorted subsets received approximately 200 ng genomic DNA, equal to roughly 30,000 T cell genomes. The purified libraries were quantified using a Qubit 3.0 fluorometer, sized with a Bioanalyzer 2100, and then quantified again using the KAPA Library Quantification kit. Each immunoSEQ 96-well plate was sequenced on its own single-read 150-cycle Illumina NextSeq 550 flow cell. The study's processing was this. Because the immunoSEQ output held only junctional sequences and lacked quality scores, the filtering could not match the filtering applied to full-length reads. To assign V/J genes and CDR3, sequences were annotated against IMGT germline references using PyIR, a Python wrapper for IgBLAST v1.9. Reads with weak V/J assignments (E-value above 1e-6), missing CDR3, stop codons, out-of-frame junctions, or ambiguous translated residues were removed. A V3J clonotype was defined by an identical inferred V gene, J gene, and CDR3 amino acid sequence. Percentage overlap between repertoires was calculated by dividing the number of shared unique clonotypes by the size of the smaller repertoire. RTK rarefaction, the Chao1 estimator, and Recon v2.1 estimates of unobserved clonotypes were used to assess repertoire richness. Generation probabilities for all TCRbeta clonotypes obtained by the gDNA method from four donors were computed using OLGA. What TCRdb holds here is the immuneACCESS table cut down to in-frame rearrangements. Part of the clones is not present; checked against another copy, under half of the missing clones reflect an unresolved V gene, and the others are unexplained. V and J calls and clone size are given by that table; D and trimming were obtained from the DNA. The sample has over a million clones on record, around 78% of them singletons. Roughly 0.62% of the sample is taken by the ten largest.

The receptor chain draws on TRBV5-1 and TRBJ2-7, with no reliable assignment of the D segment. Sequenced sample: memory CD4+ T cells from PBMCs. The cell subset or site label, read with the paper, signifies: CD45RA-negative fraction. This TCR derives from a man aged 18-30 years in good health. Some clones in this sample may be carry-over from other donors' samples. The nucleotides are TGCGCCAGCAGCTTGGGGACGGCGCAATCCTACGAGCAGTACTTC. Translation gives CASSLGTAQSYEQYF.